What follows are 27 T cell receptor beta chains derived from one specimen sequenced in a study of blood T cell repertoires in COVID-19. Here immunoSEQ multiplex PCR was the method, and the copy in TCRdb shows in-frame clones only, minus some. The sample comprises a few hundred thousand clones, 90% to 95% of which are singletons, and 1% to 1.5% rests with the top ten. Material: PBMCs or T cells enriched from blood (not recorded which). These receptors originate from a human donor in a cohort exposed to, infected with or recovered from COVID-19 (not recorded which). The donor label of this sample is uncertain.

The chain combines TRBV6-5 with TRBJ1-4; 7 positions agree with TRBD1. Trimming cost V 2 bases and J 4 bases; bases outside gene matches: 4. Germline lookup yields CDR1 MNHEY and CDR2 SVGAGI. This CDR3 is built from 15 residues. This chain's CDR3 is CASSYPTGNNEKLFF. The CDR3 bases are TGTGCCAGCAGTTACCCGACAGGGAATAATGAAAAACTGTTTTTT.

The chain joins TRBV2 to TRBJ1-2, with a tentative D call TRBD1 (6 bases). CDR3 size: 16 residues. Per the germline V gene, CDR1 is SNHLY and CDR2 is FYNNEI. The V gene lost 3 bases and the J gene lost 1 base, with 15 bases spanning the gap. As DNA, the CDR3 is TGTGCCAGCAGTGAGCGTCGGGACAACGTTAACTATGGCTACACCTTC. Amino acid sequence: CASSERRDNVNYGYTF.

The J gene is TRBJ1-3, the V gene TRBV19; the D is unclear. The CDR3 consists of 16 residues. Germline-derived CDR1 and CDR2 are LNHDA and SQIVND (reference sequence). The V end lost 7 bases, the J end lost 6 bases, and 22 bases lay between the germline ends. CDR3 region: CASTEPRERAENTIYF. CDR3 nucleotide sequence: TGTGCCAGTACCGAACCGAGGGAGAGGGCCGAAAACACCATATATTTT.

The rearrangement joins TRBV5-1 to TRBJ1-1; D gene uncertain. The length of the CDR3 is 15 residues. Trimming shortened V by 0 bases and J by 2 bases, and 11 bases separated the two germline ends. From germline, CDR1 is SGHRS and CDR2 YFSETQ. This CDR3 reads CASSLESESNTEAFF. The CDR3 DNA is TGCGCCAGCAGCTTGGAATCGGAGAGTAACACTGAAGCTTTCTTT.

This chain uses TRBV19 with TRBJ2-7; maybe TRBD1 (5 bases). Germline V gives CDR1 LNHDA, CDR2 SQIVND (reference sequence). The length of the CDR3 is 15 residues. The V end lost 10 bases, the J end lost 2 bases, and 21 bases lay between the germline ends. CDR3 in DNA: TGTGCCACCGCTCCCAGGCAGGGTAAGCCCTACGAGCAGTACTTC. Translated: CATAPRQGKPYEQYF.

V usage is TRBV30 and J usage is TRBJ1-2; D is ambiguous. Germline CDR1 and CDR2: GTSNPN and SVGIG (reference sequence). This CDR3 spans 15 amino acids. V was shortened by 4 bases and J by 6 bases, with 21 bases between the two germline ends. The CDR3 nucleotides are TGTGCCTGGACCTCCCCCCGTTTCGACAACCATGGCTACACCTTC. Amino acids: CAWTSPRFDNHGYTF.

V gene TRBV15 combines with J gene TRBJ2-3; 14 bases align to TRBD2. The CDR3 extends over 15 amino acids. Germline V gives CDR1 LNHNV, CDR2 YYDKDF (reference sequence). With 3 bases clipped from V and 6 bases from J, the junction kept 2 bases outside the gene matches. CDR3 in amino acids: CATSRGLAGEDTQYF. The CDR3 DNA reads TGTGCCACCAGCAGGGGACTAGCGGGGGAGGATACGCAGTATTTT.

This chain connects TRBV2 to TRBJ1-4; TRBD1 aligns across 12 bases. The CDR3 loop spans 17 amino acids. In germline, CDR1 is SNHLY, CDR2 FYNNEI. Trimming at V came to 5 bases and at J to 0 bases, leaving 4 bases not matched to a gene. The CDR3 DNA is TGTGCCAGCAGTCCCGGGACAGGGGGCGCAACTAATGAAAAACTGTTTTTT. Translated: CASSPGTGGATNEKLFF.

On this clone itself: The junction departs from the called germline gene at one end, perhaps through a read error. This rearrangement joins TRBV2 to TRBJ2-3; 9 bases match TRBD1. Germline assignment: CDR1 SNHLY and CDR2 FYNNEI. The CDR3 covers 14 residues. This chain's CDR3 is CASREDRGGDTQYF. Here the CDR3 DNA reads TGTGCCAGCAGGGAAGACAGGGGGGGAGATACGCAGTATTTT.

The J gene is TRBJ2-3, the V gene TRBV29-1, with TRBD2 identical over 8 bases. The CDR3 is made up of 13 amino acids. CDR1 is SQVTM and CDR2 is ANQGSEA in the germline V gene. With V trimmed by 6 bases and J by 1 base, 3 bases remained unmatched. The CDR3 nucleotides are TGCAGCGTGGGGCGGGGGGGCACAGATACGCAGTATTTT. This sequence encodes CSVGRGGTDTQYF.

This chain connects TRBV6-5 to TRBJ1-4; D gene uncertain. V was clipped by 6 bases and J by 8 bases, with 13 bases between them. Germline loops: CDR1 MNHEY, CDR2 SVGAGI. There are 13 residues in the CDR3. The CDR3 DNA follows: TGTGCCAGCAGCAACGGACTGAGGGAAAAACTGTTTTTT. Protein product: CASSNGLREKLFF.

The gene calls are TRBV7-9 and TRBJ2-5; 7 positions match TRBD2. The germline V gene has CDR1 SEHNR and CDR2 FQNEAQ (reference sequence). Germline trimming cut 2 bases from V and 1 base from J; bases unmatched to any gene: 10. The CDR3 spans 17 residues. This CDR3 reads CASSLFRLATLQETQYF. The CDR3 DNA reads TGTGCCAGCAGCTTATTCCGACTAGCAACTCTCCAAGAGACCCAGTACTTC.

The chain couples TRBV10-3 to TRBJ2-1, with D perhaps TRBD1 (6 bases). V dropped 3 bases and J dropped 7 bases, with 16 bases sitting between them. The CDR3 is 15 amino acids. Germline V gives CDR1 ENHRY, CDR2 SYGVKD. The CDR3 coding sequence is TGTGCCATCAGTGATAGTGGGGGCAGGAATAATGAGCAGTTCTTC. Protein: CAISDSGGRNNEQFF.

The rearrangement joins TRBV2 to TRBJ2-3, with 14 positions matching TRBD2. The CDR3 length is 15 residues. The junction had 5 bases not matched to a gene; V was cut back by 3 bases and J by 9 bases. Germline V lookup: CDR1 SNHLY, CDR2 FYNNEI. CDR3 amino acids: CASSEGTSGGFTQYF. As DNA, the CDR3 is TGTGCCAGCAGTGAGGGGACTAGCGGGGGTTTCACGCAGTATTTT.

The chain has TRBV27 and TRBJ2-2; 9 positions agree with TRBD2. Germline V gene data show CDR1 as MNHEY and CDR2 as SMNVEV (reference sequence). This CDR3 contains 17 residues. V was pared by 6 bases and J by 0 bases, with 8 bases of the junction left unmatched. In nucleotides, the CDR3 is TGTGCCAGCAGCATCCGTCCTAGCGGGACGAACACCGGGGAGCTGTTTTTT. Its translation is CASSIRPSGTNTGELFF.

The CDR3: CASSLQTADTEAFF. The CDR3 DNA reads as TGCGCCAGCAGCCTACAAACCGCCGACACTGAAGCTTTCTTT. The chain has TRBV4-3 and TRBJ1-1; D call uncertain. Trimming shortened V by 4 bases and J by 3 bases, and 12 bases separated the two germline ends. The CDR3 sequence is 14 residues long. CDR1 is LGHNA and CDR2 is YSLEER in the germline V gene.

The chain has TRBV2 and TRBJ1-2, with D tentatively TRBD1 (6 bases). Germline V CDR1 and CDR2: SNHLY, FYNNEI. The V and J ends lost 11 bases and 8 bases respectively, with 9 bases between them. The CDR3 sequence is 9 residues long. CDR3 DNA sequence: TGTGCCCTCGACAGGGGCTACACCTTC. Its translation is CALDRGYTF.

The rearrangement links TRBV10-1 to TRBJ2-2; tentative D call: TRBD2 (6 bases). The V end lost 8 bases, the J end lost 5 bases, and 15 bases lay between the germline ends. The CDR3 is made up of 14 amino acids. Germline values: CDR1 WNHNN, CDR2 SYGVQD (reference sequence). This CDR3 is CASSGSRGTGELFF. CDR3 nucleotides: TGCGCCAGCTCTGGCTCCCGGGGGACCGGGGAGCTGTTTTTT.

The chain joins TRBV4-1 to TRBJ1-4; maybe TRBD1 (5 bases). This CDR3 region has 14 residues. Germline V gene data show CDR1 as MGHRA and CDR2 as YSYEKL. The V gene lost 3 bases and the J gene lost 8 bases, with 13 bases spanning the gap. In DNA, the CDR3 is TGCGCCAGCAGCCACGAAGCAGGGTCGGAAAAACTGTTTTTT. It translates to CASSHEAGSEKLFF.

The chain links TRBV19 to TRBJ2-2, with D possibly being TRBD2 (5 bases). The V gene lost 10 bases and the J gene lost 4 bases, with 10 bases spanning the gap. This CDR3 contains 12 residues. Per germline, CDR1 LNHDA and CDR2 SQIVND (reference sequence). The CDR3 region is CATDYGTGELFF. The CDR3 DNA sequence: TGTGCCACCGACTATGGCACCGGGGAGCTGTTTTTT.

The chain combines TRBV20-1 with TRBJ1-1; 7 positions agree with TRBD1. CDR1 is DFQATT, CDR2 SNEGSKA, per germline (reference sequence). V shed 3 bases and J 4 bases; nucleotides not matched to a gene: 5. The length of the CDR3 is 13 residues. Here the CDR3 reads CSASDTGATEAFF. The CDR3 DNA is TGCAGTGCTAGTGATACAGGGGCCACTGAAGCTTTCTTT.

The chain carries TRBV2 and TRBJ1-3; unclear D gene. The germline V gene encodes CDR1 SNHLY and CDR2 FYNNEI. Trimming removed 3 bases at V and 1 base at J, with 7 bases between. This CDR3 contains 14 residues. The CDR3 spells CASSEVGSGNTIYF. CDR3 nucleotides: TGTGCCAGCAGTGAGGTCGGTTCTGGAAACACCATATATTTT.

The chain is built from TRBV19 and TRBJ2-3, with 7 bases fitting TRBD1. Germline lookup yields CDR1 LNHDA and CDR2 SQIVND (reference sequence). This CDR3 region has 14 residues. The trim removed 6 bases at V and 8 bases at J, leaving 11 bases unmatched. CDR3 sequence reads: CASRQTGEKVTQYF. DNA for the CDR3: TGTGCCAGTAGACAAACAGGGGAGAAGGTTACGCAGTATTTT.

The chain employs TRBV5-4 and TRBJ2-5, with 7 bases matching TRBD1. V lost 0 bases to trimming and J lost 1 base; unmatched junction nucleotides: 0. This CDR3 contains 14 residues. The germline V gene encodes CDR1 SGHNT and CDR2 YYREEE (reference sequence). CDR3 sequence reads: CASSLGQGQETQYF. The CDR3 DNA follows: TGTGCCAGCAGCTTGGGACAGGGCCAAGAGACCCAGTACTTC.

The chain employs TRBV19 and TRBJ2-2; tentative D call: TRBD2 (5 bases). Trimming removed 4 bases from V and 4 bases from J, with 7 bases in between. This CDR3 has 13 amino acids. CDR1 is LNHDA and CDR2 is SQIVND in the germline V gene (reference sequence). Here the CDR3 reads CASSRETTGELFF. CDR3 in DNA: TGTGCCAGTAGTAGGGAGACCACCGGGGAGCTGTTTTTT.

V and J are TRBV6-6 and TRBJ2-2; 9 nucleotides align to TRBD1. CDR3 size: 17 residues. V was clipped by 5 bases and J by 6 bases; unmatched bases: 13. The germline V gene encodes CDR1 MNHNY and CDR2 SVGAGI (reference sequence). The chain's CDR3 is CASSRRTGAFTAGELFF. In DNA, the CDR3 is TGTGCCAGCAGTCGCCGGACAGGGGCTTTCACGGCCGGGGAGCTGTTTTTT.

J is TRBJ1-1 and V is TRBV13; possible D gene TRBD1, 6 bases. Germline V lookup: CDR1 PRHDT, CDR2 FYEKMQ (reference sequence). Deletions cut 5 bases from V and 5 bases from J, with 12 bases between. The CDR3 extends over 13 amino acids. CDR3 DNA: TGTGCCAGCAGCGTCAGGGGATTAACTGAAGCTTTCTTT. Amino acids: CASSVRGLTEAFF. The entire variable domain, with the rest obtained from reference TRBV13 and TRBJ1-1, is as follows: AAGVIQSPRHLIKEKRETATLKCYPIPRHDTVYWYQQGPGQDPQFLISFYEKMQSDKGSIPDRFSAQQFSDYHSELNMSSLELGDSALYFCASSVRGLTEAFFGQGTRLTVV.